One and the same sample provided the 12 T cell receptor beta chains below, sequenced in a study of blood T cell repertoires in COVID-19. Method: immunoSEQ multiplex PCR; TCRdb's copy keeps in-frame clones and lacks some. The table records 120,000 to 150,000 clones, 84% of them present only once. The sample comprised PBMCs or T cells enriched from blood (not recorded which). These receptors originate from a woman in her 50s with acute COVID-19.

V usage is TRBV5-1 and J usage is TRBJ2-5; the D gene is possibly TRBD2 (5 bases). The germline V and J ends were trimmed by 0 bases and 4 bases, with 13 bases remaining between them. The CDR3 is 15 residues long. CDR1 is SGHRS, CDR2 YFSETQ, per germline. CDR3 loop: CASSLASGVGETQYF. DNA of the CDR3: TGCGCCAGCAGCTTGGCCTCCGGGGTGGGAGAGACCCAGTACTTC.

V and J are TRBV5-1 and TRBJ2-7, with D unresolved. CDR1 SGHRS and CDR2 YFSETQ come from the germline V gene. Trimming removed 1 base from V and 6 bases from J, with 11 bases in between. The CDR3 has 13 residues. The CDR3 DNA follows: TGCGCCAGCAGCTTGACGACATCCAGCGAGCAGTACTTC. Translating it yields CASSLTTSSEQYF.

V gene TRBV19 combines with J gene TRBJ2-7; TRBD2 matches 7 bases. With 5 bases clipped from V and 1 base from J, the junction kept 5 bases outside the gene matches. From germline, CDR1 is LNHDA and CDR2 SQIVND (reference sequence). CDR3 size: 14 residues. For the CDR3, the DNA is TGTGCCAGTAGTCAGCGGGAAGGGTCCTACGAGCAGTACTTC. It encodes CASSQREGSYEQYF.

CDR3 sequence reads: CASSPRGGRGGEQFF. The DNA of the CDR3 is TGTGCCAGCAGCCCCCGAGGCGGGAGGGGCGGTGAGCAGTTCTTC. The chain carries TRBV7-3 and TRBJ2-1, with TRBD2 identical over 9 bases. J gave up 9 bases and V 5 bases, and 11 bases lay outside the gene matches. The CDR3 totals 15 residues. Germline CDR1 and CDR2: SGHTA and FQGTGA.

This rearrangement joins TRBV19 to TRBJ1-2, with 8 bases that match TRBD1. The CDR3 consists of 15 residues. Germline-derived CDR1 and CDR2 are LNHDA and SQIVND (reference sequence). J was trimmed by 3 bases and V by 5 bases; bases with no gene match: 8. CDR3 sequence: CASSLRTGWDYGYTF. In nucleotides, the CDR3 is TGTGCCAGTAGTCTGAGGACAGGGTGGGACTATGGCTACACCTTC.

The gene calls are TRBV5-6 and TRBJ1-3, with D uncertain. Trimming cost V 1 base and J 4 bases, with 12 bases left between them. This CDR3 has 15 amino acids. Germline V gene data show CDR1 as SGHDT and CDR2 as YYEEEE. The CDR3 nucleotides are TGTGCCAGCAGCTTGTCTCAGGTCCTGGGAAACACCATATATTTT. It translates to CASSLSQVLGNTIYF.

In its sample, this clone was seen a few times. The V gene is TRBV7-3, the J gene TRBJ1-1; weak D call: TRBD1 (5 bases). V was pared by 4 bases and J by 3 bases, with 15 bases between. Germline values: CDR1 SGHTA, CDR2 FQGTGA. There are 15 residues in the CDR3. The CDR3 sequence is CASSYQSGGDTEAFF. Here the CDR3 DNA reads TGTGCCAGCAGCTACCAATCGGGGGGTGACACTGAAGCTTTCTTT.

The V and J genes are TRBV12-3 or TRBV12-4 and TRBJ1-5, with D perhaps matching TRBD1 (6 bases). V lost 6 bases and J 5 bases, leaving 11 bases between the germline ends. The CDR3 has 13 residues. The CDR3 coding sequence is TGTGCCAGCAGGGGACAAAGCGATCAGCCCCAGCATTTT. Its protein product is CASRGQSDQPQHF.

J is TRBJ2-5 and V is TRBV7-6; 7 bases line up with TRBD2. CDR3 length: 16 amino acids. CDR1 SGHVS and CDR2 FNYEAQ come from the germline V gene. The trim removed 4 bases at V and 4 bases at J, leaving 12 bases unmatched. The CDR3 reads CASSSNGRGVGETQYF. The CDR3 DNA is TGTGCCAGCAGCTCGAACGGTCGGGGGGTTGGAGAGACCCAGTACTTC.

The CDR3 loop is CASSLSQGSYNEQFF. The CDR3 bases are TGTGCCAGCAGCTTGTCCCAGGGCTCCTACAATGAGCAGTTCTTC. This chain uses TRBV5-4 with TRBJ2-1, with TRBD1 as a possible D gene (5 bases). CDR1 is SGHNT and CDR2 is YYREEE in the germline V gene (reference sequence). This CDR3 has 15 amino acids. The ends were cut back, 1 base at V and 0 bases at J, with 8 bases in the middle.

The chain employs TRBV7-3 and TRBJ2-1; 13 nucleotides align to TRBD2. The CDR3 has 18 residues. J gave up 7 bases and V 2 bases, and 11 bases lay outside the gene matches. CDR1 and CDR2 (germline): SGHTA, FQGTGA. CDR3 nucleotides: TGTGCCAGCAGCTTAGGCAGACTAGCGGGAGGTTCGCTAAATGAGCAGTTCTTC. Protein: CASSLGRLAGGSLNEQFF.

The rearrangement links TRBV25-1 to TRBJ1-4; D gene unclear. Germline loops: CDR1 MGHDK, CDR2 SYGVNS. The V end was cut by 4 bases, the J end by 0 bases, with 12 bases between. The CDR3 contains 16 residues. The CDR3 DNA sequence: TGTGCCAGCAGTGTGTCCTCGGTGGCAACTAATGAAAAACTGTTTTTT. This sequence encodes CASSVSSVATNEKLFF.